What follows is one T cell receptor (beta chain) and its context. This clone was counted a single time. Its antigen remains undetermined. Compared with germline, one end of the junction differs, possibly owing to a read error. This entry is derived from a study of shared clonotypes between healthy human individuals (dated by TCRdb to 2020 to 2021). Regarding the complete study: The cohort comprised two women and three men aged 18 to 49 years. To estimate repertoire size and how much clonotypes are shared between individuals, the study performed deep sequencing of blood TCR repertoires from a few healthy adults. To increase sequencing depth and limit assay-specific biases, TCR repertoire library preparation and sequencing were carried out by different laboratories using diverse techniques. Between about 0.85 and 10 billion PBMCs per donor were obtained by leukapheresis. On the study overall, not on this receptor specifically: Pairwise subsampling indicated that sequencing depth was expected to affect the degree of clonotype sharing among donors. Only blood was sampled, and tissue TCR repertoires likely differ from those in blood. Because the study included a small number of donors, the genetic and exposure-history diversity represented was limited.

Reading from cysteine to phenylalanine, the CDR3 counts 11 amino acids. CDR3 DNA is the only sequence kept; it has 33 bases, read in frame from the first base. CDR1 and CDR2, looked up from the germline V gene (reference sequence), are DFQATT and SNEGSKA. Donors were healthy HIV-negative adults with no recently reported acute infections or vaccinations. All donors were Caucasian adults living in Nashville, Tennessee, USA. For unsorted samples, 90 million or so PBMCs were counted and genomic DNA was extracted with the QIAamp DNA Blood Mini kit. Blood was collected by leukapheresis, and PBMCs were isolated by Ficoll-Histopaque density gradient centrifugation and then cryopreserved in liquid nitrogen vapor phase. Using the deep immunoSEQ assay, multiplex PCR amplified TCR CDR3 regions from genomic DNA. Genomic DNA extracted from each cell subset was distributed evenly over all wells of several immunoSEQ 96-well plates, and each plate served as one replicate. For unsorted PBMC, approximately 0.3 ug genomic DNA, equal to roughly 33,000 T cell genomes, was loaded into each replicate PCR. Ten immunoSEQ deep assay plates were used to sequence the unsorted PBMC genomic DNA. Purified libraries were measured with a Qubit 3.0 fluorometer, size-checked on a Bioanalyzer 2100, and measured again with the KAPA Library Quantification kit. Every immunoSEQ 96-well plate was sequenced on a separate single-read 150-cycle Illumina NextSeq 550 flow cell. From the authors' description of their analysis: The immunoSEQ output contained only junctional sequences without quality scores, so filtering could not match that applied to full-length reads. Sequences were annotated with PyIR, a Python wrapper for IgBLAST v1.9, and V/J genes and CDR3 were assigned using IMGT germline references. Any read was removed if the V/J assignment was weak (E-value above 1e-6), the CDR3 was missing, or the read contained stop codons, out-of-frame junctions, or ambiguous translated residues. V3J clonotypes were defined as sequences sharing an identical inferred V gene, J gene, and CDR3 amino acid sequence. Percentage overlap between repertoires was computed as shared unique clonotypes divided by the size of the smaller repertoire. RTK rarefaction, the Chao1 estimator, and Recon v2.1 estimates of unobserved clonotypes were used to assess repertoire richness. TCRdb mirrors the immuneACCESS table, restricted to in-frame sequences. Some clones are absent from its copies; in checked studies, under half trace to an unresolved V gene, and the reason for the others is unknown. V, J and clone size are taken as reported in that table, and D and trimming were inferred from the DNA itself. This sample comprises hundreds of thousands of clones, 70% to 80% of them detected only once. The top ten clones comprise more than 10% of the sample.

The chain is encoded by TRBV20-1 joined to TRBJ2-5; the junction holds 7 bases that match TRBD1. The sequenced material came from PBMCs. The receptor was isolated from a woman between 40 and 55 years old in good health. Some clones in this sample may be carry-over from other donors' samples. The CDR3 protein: CSARVDRVNDF. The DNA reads TGCAGTGCTAGGGTAGACAGGGTAAATGACTTC.